This paragraph covers one T cell receptor beta chain sequence. This CDR3 has 16 amino acids. In germline, CDR1 is LNHDA, CDR2 SQIVND (reference sequence). The V and J ends lost 1 base and 7 bases respectively, with 17 bases between them. This sample was included in a study of blood T cell repertoires in COVID-19. Study background: Material from acute and convalescent COVID-19 was sourced from the United States, Italy and Spain. From T cells, B-cell-depleted T cells, or PBMCs came the material, which was cDNA or gDNA.

Original methodology: Cell counts per sample came from amplifying reference gene primers. The table came from immunoSEQ multiplex PCR; TCRdb's copy has only in-frame clones and leaves some out. That table furnishes V, J and clone size, whereas the DNA furnished D and trimming. The sample records some 200,000 clones, roughly nine tenths being singletons. This TCR derives from a woman aged 45-65 years with acute or convalescent COVID-19. The chain couples TRBV19 to TRBJ1-3; no definite D call. Sequenced sample: peripheral blood. The DNA for the CDR3 is TGTGCCAGTAGTATAGGATTCCGAGGGATTGGCAACACCATATATTTT. Residues: CASSIGFRGIGNTIYF. Based on the CDR3 plus reference TRBV19 and TRBJ1-3, the full variable domain is DGGITQSPKYLFRKEGQNVTLSCEQNLNHDAMYWYRQDPGQGLRLIYYSQIVNDFQKGDIAEGYSVSREKKESFPLTVTSAQKNPTAFYLCASSIGFRGIGNTIYFGEGSWLTVV.